The 8 T cell receptor beta chains below come from one sample, sequenced in a study of blood T cell repertoires in COVID-19 (dated by TCRdb to about 2020). Library prep was done by the immunoSEQ multiplex PCR assay. Here the immuneACCESS table is served through TCRdb, limited to in-frame sequences with V and J called. Missing clones are a known gap in these copies; in checked studies unresolved V genes cover under half, and the rest lacks a known reason. Recorded for this sample are 200,000 to 250,000 clones; about 89% of them occurred a single time. The biggest ten clones account for approximately 3.7% of the sample. The sample was PBMCs or T cells enriched from blood (not recorded which). The receptors originated from a woman aged 25 to 45 who had recovered from COVID-19.

The V and J genes are TRBV27 and TRBJ1-5; 7 bases line up with TRBD1. Trimming at V came to 2 bases and at J to 6 bases, leaving 4 bases not matched to a gene. The CDR3 has 14 amino acids. Germline V gene sequence: CDR1 MNHEY, CDR2 SMNVEV (reference sequence). The CDR3 sequence is CASSLGTAGQPQHF. As DNA, the CDR3 is TGTGCCAGCAGTTTAGGGACAGCAGGTCAGCCCCAGCATTTT.

This clone was counted a single time. The chain has TRBV7-9 and TRBJ1-1, with D maybe TRBD1 (5 bases). The CDR3 spans 15 residues. Trimming pared 7 bases from V and 1 base from J, leaving 16 bases between. Germline CDR1 and CDR2: SEHNR and FQNEAQ (reference sequence). The CDR3 DNA follows: TGTGCCAGCAAAAGGGGTCGTGGGGAGAACACTGAAGCTTTCTTT. Translating gives CASKRGRGENTEAFF.

The rearrangement links TRBV28 to TRBJ2-6; D possibly corresponds to TRBD1 (7 bases). The germline V gene has CDR1 MDHEN and CDR2 SYDVKM. The CDR3 totals 19 residues. The ends were cut back, 5 bases at V and 0 bases at J, with 20 bases in the middle. The CDR3: CASSEVQGGFLSGANVLTF. CDR3 DNA sequence: TGTGCCAGCAGTGAGGTTCAGGGGGGTTTTCTCTCTGGGGCCAACGTCCTGACTTTC. The complete variable domain, with remaining parts taken from reference TRBV28 and TRBJ2-6, reads DVKVTQSSRYLVKRTGEKVFLECVQDMDHENMFWYRQDPGLGLRLIYFSYDVKMKEKGDIPEGYSVSREKKERFSLILESASTNQTSMYLCASSEVQGGFLSGANVLTFGAGSRLTVL.

The sample holds a few counts of this clone. The gene calls are TRBV11-2 and TRBJ2-2; 11 nucleotides align to TRBD2. The CDR3 is 17 residues long. Trimming at V came to 8 bases and at J to 4 bases, leaving 12 bases not matched to a gene. Germline V gene lookup returns CDR1 SGHAT and CDR2 FQNNGV. The chain's CDR3 is CASGKIAGGPVTGELFF. Here the CDR3 DNA reads TGTGCCAGCGGCAAAATAGCGGGAGGGCCGGTCACCGGGGAGCTGTTTTTT.

The rearrangement joins TRBV3-1 (or the pseudogene TRBV3-2) to TRBJ1-5, with D maybe TRBD1 (5 bases). This CDR3 region has 14 residues. CDR1 LGHDT and CDR2 YNNKEL come from the germline V gene (reference sequence). Trimming removed 5 bases at V and 5 bases at J, with 13 bases between. CDR3 sequence reads: CASSIGGGYQPQHF. CDR3 coding DNA: TGTGCCAGCAGCATCGGGGGGGGTTATCAGCCCCAGCATTTT.

The DNA of the CDR3 is TGTGCCAGCAGCGTAGTAGGGGACAGGATGTCCCATGAGCAGTTCTTC. This translates into CASSVVGDRMSHEQFF. The chain is built from TRBV9 and TRBJ2-1; 8 bases line up with TRBD1. The CDR3 totals 16 residues. V gave up 0 bases and J gave up 8 bases; unmatched junction bases: 10. The V gene's germline CDR1 is SGDLS and CDR2 YYNGEE.

The count of this clone is one. The V call is TRBV10-3, the J call TRBJ1-5; TRBD1 is a possible D gene (5 bases). Germline CDR1 and CDR2: ENHRY and SYGVKD. The CDR3 consists of 16 residues. Trimming took off 0 bases at V and 1 base at J, with 10 bases between the two ends. CDR3 nucleotides: TGTGCCATCAGTGAGTCGGGAGGGACGAGCAATCAGCCCCAGCATTTT. Protein sequence: CAISESGGTSNQPQHF.

The chain combines TRBV19 with TRBJ1-2; D not certain. Germline values: CDR1 LNHDA, CDR2 SQIVND (reference sequence). V shed 3 bases and J shed 4 bases, with 18 bases lying between them. The CDR3 runs 16 residues. CDR3 protein: CASSIGVDLRVYGYTF. In DNA, the CDR3 is TGTGCCAGTAGTATCGGTGTGGACTTGAGGGTCTATGGCTACACCTTC.